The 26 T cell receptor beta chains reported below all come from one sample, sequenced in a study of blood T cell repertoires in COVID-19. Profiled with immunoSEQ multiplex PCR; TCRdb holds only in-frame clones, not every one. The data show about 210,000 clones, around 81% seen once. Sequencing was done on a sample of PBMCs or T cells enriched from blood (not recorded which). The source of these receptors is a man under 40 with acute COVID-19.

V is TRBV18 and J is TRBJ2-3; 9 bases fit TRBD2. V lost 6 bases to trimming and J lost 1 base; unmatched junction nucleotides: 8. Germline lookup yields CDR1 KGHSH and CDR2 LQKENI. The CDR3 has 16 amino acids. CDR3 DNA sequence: TGTGCCAGCTCGTCCTATAGCGGGGGAGGCACAGATACGCAGTATTTT. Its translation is CASSSYSGGGTDTQYF.

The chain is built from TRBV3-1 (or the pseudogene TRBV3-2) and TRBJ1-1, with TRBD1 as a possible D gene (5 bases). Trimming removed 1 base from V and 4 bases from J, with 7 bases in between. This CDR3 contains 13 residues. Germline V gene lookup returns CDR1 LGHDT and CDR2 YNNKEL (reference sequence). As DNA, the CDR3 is TGTGCCAGCAGCCAAGGGGGCCCCACTGAAGCTTTCTTT. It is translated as CASSQGGPTEAFF.

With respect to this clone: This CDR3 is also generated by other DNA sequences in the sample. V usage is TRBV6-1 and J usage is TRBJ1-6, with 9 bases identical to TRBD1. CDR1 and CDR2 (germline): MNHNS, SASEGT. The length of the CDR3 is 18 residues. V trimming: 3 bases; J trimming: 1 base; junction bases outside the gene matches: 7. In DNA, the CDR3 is TGTGCCAGCAGTGAGGGGACAGGGTCAGGGTCCTATAATTCACCCCTCCACTTT. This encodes CASSEGTGSGSYNSPLHF.

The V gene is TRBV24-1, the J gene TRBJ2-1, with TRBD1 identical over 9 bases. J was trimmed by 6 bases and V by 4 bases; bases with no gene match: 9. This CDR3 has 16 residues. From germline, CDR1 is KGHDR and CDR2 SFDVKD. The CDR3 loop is CATSDPGTGKGNEQFF. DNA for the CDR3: TGTGCCACCAGTGACCCCGGGACAGGGAAGGGCAATGAGCAGTTCTTC.

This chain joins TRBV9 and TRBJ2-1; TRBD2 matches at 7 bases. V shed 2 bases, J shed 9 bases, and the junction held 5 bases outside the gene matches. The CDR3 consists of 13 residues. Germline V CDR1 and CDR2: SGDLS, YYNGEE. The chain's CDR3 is CASSVFTGGEQFF. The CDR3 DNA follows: TGTGCCAGCAGCGTTTTCACGGGGGGTGAGCAGTTCTTC.

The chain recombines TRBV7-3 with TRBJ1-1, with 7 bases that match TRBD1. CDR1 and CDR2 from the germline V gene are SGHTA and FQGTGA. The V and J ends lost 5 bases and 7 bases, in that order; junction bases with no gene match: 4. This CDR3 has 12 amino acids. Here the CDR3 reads CASSPGTVEAFF. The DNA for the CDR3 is TGTGCCAGCAGCCCTGGGACAGTTGAAGCTTTCTTT.

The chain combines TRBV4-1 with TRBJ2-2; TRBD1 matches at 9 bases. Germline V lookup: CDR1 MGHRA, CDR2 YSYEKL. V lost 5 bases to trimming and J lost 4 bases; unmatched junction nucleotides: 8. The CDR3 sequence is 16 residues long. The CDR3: CASSDPGQGRTGELFF. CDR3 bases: TGCGCCAGCAGCGACCCGGGACAGGGTCGCACCGGGGAGCTGTTTTTT.

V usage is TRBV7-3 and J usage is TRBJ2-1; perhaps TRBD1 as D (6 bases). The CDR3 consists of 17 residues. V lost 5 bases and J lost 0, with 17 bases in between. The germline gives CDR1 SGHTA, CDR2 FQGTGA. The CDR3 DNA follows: TGTGCCAGCAGCACCCCGGGACACCAGAGCTCCTACAATGAGCAGTTCTTC. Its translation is CASSTPGHQSSYNEQFF.

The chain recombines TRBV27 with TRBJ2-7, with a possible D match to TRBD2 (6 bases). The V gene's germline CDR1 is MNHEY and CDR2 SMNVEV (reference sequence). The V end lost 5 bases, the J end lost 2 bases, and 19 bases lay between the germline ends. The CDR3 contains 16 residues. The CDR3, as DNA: TGTGCCAGCAGTCCCCTTAGGTTAGCGGAAACCTACGAGCAGTACTTC. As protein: CASSPLRLAETYEQYF.

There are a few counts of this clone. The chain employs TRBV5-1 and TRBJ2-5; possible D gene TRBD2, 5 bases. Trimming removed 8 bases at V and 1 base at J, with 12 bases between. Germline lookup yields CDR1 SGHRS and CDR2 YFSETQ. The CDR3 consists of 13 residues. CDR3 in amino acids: CASRPGIQETQYF. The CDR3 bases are TGCGCCAGTCGCCCCGGGATCCAAGAGACCCAGTACTTC.

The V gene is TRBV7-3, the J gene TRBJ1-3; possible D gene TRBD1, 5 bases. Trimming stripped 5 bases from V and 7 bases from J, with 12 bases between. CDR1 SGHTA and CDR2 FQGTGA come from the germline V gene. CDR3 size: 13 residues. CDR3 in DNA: TGTGCCAGCAGCCTAGGGGCCTCTAACACCATATATTTT. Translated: CASSLGASNTIYF.

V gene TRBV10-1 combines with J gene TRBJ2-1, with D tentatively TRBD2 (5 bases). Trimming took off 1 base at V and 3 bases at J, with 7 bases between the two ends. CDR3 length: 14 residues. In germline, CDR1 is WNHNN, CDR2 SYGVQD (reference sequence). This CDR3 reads CASSEYGGYNEQFF. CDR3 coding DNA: TGCGCCAGCAGTGAGTATGGAGGCTACAATGAGCAGTTCTTC.

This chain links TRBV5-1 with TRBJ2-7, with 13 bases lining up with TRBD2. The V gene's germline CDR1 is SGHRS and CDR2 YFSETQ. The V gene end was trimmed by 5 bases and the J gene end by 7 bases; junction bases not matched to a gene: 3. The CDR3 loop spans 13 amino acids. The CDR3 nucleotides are TGCGCCAGCAGACTAGCGGGGGGGCGTGAGCAGTACTTC. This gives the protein CASRLAGGREQYF.

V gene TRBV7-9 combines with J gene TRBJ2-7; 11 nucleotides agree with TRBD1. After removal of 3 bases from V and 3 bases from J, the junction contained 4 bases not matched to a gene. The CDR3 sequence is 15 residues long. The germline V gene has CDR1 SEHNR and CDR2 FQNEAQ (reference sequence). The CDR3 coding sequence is TGTGCCAGCAGCTTCGGGACAGGGGGTGTCTACGAGCAGTACTTC. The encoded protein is CASSFGTGGVYEQYF.

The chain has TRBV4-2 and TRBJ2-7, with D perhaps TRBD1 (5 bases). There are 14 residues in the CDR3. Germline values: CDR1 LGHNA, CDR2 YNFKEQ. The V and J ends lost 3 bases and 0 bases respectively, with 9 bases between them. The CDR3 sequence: CASSQTRDSYEQYF. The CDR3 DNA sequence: TGTGCCAGCAGCCAGACCAGGGACTCCTACGAGCAGTACTTC.

The CDR3 coding sequence is TGTGCCAGCAGCCCCCTGGGACTAGCGGGGGATACGCAGTATTTT. Protein: CASSPLGLAGDTQYF. This rearrangement joins TRBV6-2 or TRBV6-3 to TRBJ2-3; 13 bases are shared with TRBD2. This CDR3 is built from 15 residues. Per the germline V gene, CDR1 is MNHEY and CDR2 is SVGEGT. With 6 bases clipped from V and 6 bases from J, the junction kept 6 bases outside the gene matches.

CDR3 nucleotide sequence: TGTGCCAGCAGCAGGTCCGGGACAGGGGATCGCGGCTACACCTTC. Encoded protein: CASSRSGTGDRGYTF. The rearrangement joins TRBV21-1 to TRBJ1-2; TRBD1 is the table's D call and was not checked against the DNA. TRBV21-1 is shown as a pseudogene. The CDR3 spans 15 residues.

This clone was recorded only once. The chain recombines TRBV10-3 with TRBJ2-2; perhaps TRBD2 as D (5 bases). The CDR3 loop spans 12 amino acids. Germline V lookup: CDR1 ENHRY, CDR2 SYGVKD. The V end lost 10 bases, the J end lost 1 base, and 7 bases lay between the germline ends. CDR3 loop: CATSLNTGELFF. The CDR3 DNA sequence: TGTGCCACTAGCTTGAACACCGGGGAGCTGTTTTTT.

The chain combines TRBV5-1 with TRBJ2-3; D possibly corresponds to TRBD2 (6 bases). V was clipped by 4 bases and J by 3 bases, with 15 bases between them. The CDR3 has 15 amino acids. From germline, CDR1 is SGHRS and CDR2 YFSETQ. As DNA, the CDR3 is TGCGCCAGCAGCCCTTGGGGGGTGTCTACAGATACGCAGTATTTT. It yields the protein CASSPWGVSTDTQYF. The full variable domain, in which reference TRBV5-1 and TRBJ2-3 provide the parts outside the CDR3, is KAGVTQTPRYLIKTRGQQVTLSCSPISGHRSVSWYQQTPGQGLQFLFEYFSETQRNKGNFPGRFSGRQFSNSRSEMNVSTLELGDSALYLCASSPWGVSTDTQYFGPGTRLTVL.

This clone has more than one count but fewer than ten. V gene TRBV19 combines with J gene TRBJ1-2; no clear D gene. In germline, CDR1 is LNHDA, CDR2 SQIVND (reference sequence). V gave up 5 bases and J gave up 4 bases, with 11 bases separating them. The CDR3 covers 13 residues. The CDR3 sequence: CASSLLTSYGYTF. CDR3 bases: TGTGCCAGTAGTCTCCTAACTAGCTATGGCTACACCTTC.

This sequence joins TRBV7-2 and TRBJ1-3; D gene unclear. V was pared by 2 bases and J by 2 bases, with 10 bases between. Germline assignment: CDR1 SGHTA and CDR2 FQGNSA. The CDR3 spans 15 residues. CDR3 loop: CASSLRTGAGNTIYF. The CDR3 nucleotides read TGTGCCAGCAGCTTACGTACGGGAGCTGGAAACACCATATATTTT. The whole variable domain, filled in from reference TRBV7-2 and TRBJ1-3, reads GAGVSQSPSNKVTEKGKDVELRCDPISGHTALYWYRQSLGQGLEFLIYFQGNSAPDKSGLPSDRFSAERTGGSVSTLTIQRTQQEDSAVYLCASSLRTGAGNTIYFGEGSWLTVV.

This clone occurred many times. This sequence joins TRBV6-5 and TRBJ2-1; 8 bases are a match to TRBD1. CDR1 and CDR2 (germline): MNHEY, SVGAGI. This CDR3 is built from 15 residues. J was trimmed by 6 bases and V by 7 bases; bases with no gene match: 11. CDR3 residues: CASTSGQGAGNEQFF. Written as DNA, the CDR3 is TGTGCCAGCACCTCGGGGCAGGGGGCAGGCAATGAGCAGTTCTTC.

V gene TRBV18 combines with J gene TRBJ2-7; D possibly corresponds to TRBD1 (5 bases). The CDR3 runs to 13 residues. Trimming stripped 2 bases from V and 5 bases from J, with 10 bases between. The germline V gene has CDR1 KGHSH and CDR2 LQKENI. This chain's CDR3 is CASSPLGVHEQYF. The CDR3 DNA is TGTGCCAGCTCACCATTAGGGGTCCACGAGCAGTACTTC.

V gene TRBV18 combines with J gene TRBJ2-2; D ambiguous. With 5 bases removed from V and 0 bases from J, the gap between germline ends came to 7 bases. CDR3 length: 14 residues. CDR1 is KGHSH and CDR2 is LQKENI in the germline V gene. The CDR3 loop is CASSGQANTGELFF. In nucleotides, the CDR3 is TGTGCCAGCTCAGGGCAGGCGAACACCGGGGAGCTGTTTTTT.

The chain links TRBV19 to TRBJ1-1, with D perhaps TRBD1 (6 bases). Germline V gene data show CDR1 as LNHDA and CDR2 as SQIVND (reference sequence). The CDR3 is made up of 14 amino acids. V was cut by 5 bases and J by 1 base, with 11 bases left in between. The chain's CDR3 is CASSPTGSNTEAFF. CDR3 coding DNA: TGTGCCAGTAGTCCGACAGGCTCGAACACTGAAGCTTTCTTT.

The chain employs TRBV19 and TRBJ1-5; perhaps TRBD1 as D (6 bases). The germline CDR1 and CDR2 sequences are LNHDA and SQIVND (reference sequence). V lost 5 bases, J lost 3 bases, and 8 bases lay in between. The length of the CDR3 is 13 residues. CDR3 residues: CASSWDNNQPQHF. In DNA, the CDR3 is TGTGCCAGTAGTTGGGACAACAATCAGCCCCAGCATTTT.